This TCR beta chain was recovered during a study of T cells in tuberculosis. Study-wide points: Some low-affinity tetramer-binding T cells may be absent from this sample.

Only in-frame clones appear in the TCRdb table, and some are missing; sequencing was by immunoSEQ multiplex PCR. Among tens of thousands of clones, about four fifths were seen once, and the ten largest hold 13%. V lost 7 bases to trimming and J lost 4 bases, with 17 bases between them. The germline V gene encodes CDR1 SGHRS and CDR2 YFSETQ. The CDR3 extends over 14 amino acids. Sorting used thawed, overnight-rested PBMC stained with anti-CD3, a viability dye and GMM-loaded CD1B tetramer. C32 glucose monomycolate from Rhodococcus equi was loaded onto the CD1B tetramers. PBMC for tetramer sorting were first depleted of CD14-expressing monocytes.

Input material: CD1b-GMM tetramer-negative cells sorted from PBMCs. This clonotype was obtained from an adult woman with latent tuberculosis. The gene calls are TRBV5-1 and TRBJ1-1; perhaps TRBD1 as D (6 bases). The CDR3 DNA follows: TGCGCCAGCGGTTCAGGGGCCCAAGGCACTGAAGCTTTCTTT. Amino acid sequence: CASGSGAQGTEAFF.